The 25 T cell receptor beta chains below all came from one sample that was sequenced in a study of beta chain features in type 1 diabetes. The study, taken as a whole, reports: People with Type 1 diabetes carried modestly yet significantly shorter TCRB CDR3s in all four CD4+ subsets.

No cognate antigen is known for these TCRs. What was sequenced were expressed TCRB transcripts, since all of the isolated RNA had been reverse transcribed. Data came from immunoSEQ multiplex PCR; TCRdb stores just in-frame clones and leaves some out. The repertoire holds around 130,000 clones, with 16% as singletons. Sequenced input: central memory CD4+ T cells from blood. These receptors came from a man aged 25 to 45 with type 1 diabetes.

The chain links TRBV19 to TRBJ1-4, with a weak D call TRBD1 (6 bases). From germline, CDR1 is LNHDA and CDR2 SQIVND (reference sequence). There are 14 residues in the CDR3. V shed 6 bases and J shed 8 bases, with 16 bases lying between them. The CDR3 loop reads CASRTGGVEEKLFF. The DNA of the CDR3 is TGTGCCAGTAGGACCGGGGGCGTGGAGGAAAAACTGTTTTTT.

The rearrangement joins TRBV5-1 to TRBJ1-6; 8 bases align to TRBD1. Germline CDR1 SGHRS, CDR2 YFSETQ. The J segment lost 8 bases and the V segment lost 3 bases, leaving 7 bases of the junction unmatched. The CDR3 spans 15 residues. The DNA for the CDR3 is TGCGCCAGCAGCTCCTCGGACAGGGTTGATTCACCCCTCCACTTT. Translation gives CASSSSDRVDSPLHF. The full variable domain, its missing parts supplied by reference TRBV5-1 and TRBJ1-6, is KAGVTQTPRYLIKTRGQQVTLSCSPISGHRSVSWYQQTPGQGLQFLFEYFSETQRNKGNFPGRFSGRQFSNSRSEMNVSTLELGDSALYLCASSSSDRVDSPLHFGNGTRLTVT.

This sequence joins TRBV9 and TRBJ1-2, with 8 nucleotides matching TRBD1. The CDR3 sequence is 14 residues long. Trimming removed 3 bases from V and 3 bases from J; junction bases left unmatched: 4. Germline lookup yields CDR1 SGDLS and CDR2 YYNGEE. CDR3 residues: CASSEDRAYYGYTF. The CDR3 nucleotides are TGTGCCAGCAGCGAGGACAGGGCCTACTATGGCTACACCTTC.

This clone came up a few times. This chain joins TRBV5-1 and TRBJ2-5, with 9 bases fitting TRBD1. The CDR3 totals 15 residues. CDR1 is SGHRS, CDR2 YFSETQ, per germline. The V gene end was trimmed by 2 bases and the J gene end by 3 bases; junction bases not matched to a gene: 5. The CDR3 loop reads CASSLQGASEETQYF. In nucleotides, the CDR3 is TGCGCCAGCAGCTTACAGGGGGCCTCGGAAGAGACCCAGTACTTC.

The chain combines TRBV29-1 with TRBJ2-1; D might be TRBD1 (5 bases). CDR1 SQVTM and CDR2 ANQGSEA come from the germline V gene. V was cut by 7 bases and J by 8 bases, with 18 bases left in between. The CDR3 has 13 amino acids. The CDR3 DNA follows: TGCAGCGCCAGGGTCGGCTGGGTCCATGAGCAGTTCTTC. Translation gives CSARVGWVHEQFF.

This clone showed up just a few times. The V call is TRBV10-3, the J call TRBJ2-1, with D possibly being TRBD1 (6 bases). V was pared by 6 bases and J by 8 bases, with 8 bases between. The CDR3 sequence is 11 residues long. CDR1 and CDR2 (germline): ENHRY, SYGVKD. For the CDR3, the DNA is TGTGCCATCAGGGACAGTGATGAGCAGTTCTTC. Protein: CAIRDSDEQFF.

This sequence joins TRBV4-2 and TRBJ2-1, with 9 positions matching TRBD1. The CDR3 totals 16 residues. The V gene end was trimmed by 5 bases and the J gene end by 3 bases; junction bases not matched to a gene: 8. Germline loops: CDR1 LGHNA, CDR2 YNFKEQ. For the CDR3, the DNA is TGTGCCAGCAGCGCCATTACAGGGGGCCTCTACAATGAGCAGTTCTTC. Encoded protein: CASSAITGGLYNEQFF.

V and J are TRBV21-1 and TRBJ2-3; whether TRBD1, the table's D call, matches the DNA was not checked. TRBV21-1 is given as a pseudogene. This CDR3 contains 16 residues. CDR3 in amino acids: CASSNGRFSPTDTQYF. Here the CDR3 DNA reads TGTGCCAGCAGCAATGGCAGGTTCTCTCCTACAGATACGCAGTATTTT.

V gene TRBV7-9 combines with J gene TRBJ2-5; D remains ambiguous. The CDR3 is 15 residues long. The germline V gene has CDR1 SEHNR and CDR2 FQNEAQ (reference sequence). Trimming left V 1 base short and J 0 bases short, with 9 bases between. The DNA for the CDR3 is TGTGCCAGCAGCTTAGTATCTAGGAACCAAGAGACCCAGTACTTC. It translates to CASSLVSRNQETQYF.

The chain employs TRBV7-3 and TRBJ2-3; no clear D gene. The CDR3 extends over 14 amino acids. The V gene's germline CDR1 is SGHTA and CDR2 FQGTGA. V was pared by 7 bases and J by 6 bases, with 17 bases between. The CDR3, as DNA: TGTGCCAGCACGCAGATTGGGTCGCGGGATACGCAGTATTTT. Encoded protein: CASTQIGSRDTQYF.

This clone was counted only a few times. This rearrangement joins TRBV7-2 to TRBJ2-5; 8 positions agree with TRBD1. This CDR3 is built from 16 residues. Germline values: CDR1 SGHTA, CDR2 FQGNSA. J was trimmed by 5 bases and V by 4 bases; bases with no gene match: 12. The CDR3 nucleotides are TGTGCCAGCAGCTCTAACCCCGGACAGGGTAGCGAGACCCAGTACTTC. Its translation is CASSSNPGQGSETQYF.

This clone was observed a few times. The chain uses TRBV18 and TRBJ1-2, with TRBD1 identical over 7 bases. After removal of 3 bases from V and 4 bases from J, the junction contained 8 bases not matched to a gene. The CDR3 spans 15 residues. In germline, CDR1 is KGHSH, CDR2 LQKENI. CDR3: CASSPETGLPYGYTF. The CDR3 nucleotides are TGTGCCAGCTCACCTGAGACAGGGCTTCCCTATGGCTACACCTTC.

In its sample, this clone was seen a few times. Given a far larger clone just one base away, this is likely a sequencing read error. This CDR3 reads CASNPPTRGDNEQFF. For the CDR3, the DNA is TGTGCCAGTAATCCCCCTACCAGGGGAGACAATGAGCAGTTCTTC. The chain combines TRBV19 with TRBJ2-1; possibly TRBD1 for D (6 bases). This CDR3 contains 15 residues. Trimming took 7 bases from V and 5 from J, leaving 18 bases between them. Germline V gene sequence: CDR1 LNHDA, CDR2 SQIVND (reference sequence).

The chain couples TRBV29-1 to TRBJ2-7; D may be TRBD1 (6 bases). The CDR3 sequence is 11 residues long. Between the trimmed V and J ends, which lost 7 bases and 6 bases, there was a span of 13 bases. Germline V gene lookup returns CDR1 SQVTM and CDR2 ANQGSEA. The CDR3 DNA reads as TGCAGCGCACTACAGGGTGCCGAGCAGTACTTC. Translated, it gives CSALQGAEQYF.

This clone has ten or more counts. This CDR3 is CASSEFRTSGGQETQYF. Written as DNA, the CDR3 is TGTGCCAGCAGTGAATTCAGGACTAGCGGGGGGCAAGAGACCCAGTACTTC. The chain is built from TRBV6-1 and TRBJ2-5, with 14 bases matching TRBD2. CDR3 length: 17 amino acids. Germline V gene sequence: CDR1 MNHNS, CDR2 SASEGT. The trim removed 2 bases at V and 2 bases at J, leaving 4 bases unmatched.

V and J are TRBV28 and TRBJ2-7; TRBD1 aligns across 9 bases. Looked up from germline, CDR1 is MDHEN and CDR2 is SYDVKM. There are 15 residues in the CDR3. V gave up 7 bases and J gave up 1 base; unmatched junction bases: 8. CDR3 residues: CASIMTGGVSYEQYF. Written as DNA, the CDR3 is TGTGCCAGCATCATGACAGGGGGAGTGTCCTACGAGCAGTACTTC.

The chain employs TRBV5-6 and TRBJ2-6; no firm D call. The germline V gene has CDR1 SGHDT and CDR2 YYEEEE. The CDR3 is 14 amino acids. The V and J ends lost 5 bases and 0 bases respectively, with 6 bases between them. The DNA for the CDR3 is TGTGCCAGCAGAGACGCCTCTGGGGCCAACGTCCTGACTTTC. Its translation is CASRDASGANVLTF. Full variable domain (rest looked up from reference TRBV5-6 and TRBJ2-6): DAGVTQSPTHLIKTRGQQVTLRCSPKSGHDTVSWYQQALGQGPQFIFQYYEEEERQRGNFPDRFSGHQFPNYSSELNVNALLLGDSALYLCASRDASGANVLTFGAGSRLTVL.

V gene TRBV5-4 combines with J gene TRBJ2-3; TRBD1 agrees at 8 bases. Germline V gives CDR1 SGHNT, CDR2 YYREEE (reference sequence). This CDR3 spans 15 amino acids. V gave up 3 bases and J gave up 2 bases; unmatched junction bases: 5. The DNA of the CDR3 is TGTGCCAGCAGCTACGGACAGGGCACCACAGATACGCAGTATTTT. This encodes CASSYGQGTTDTQYF. Based on the CDR3 plus reference TRBV5-4 and TRBJ2-3, the full variable domain is ETGVTQSPTHLIKTRGQQVTLRCSSQSGHNTVSWYQQALGQGPQFIFQYYREEENGRGNFPPRFSGLQFPNYSSELNVNALELDDSALYLCASSYGQGTTDTQYFGPGTRLTVL.

The chain recombines TRBV18 with TRBJ2-7; no definite D call. V shed 6 bases and J shed 2 bases, with 11 bases lying between them. CDR1 KGHSH and CDR2 LQKENI come from the germline V gene. CDR3 size: 13 residues. The CDR3 DNA is TGTGCCAGCTCTCTTCGACTTGCCTACGAGCAGTACTTC. Protein: CASSLRLAYEQYF.

This clone turned up a few times. This rearrangement joins TRBV10-3 to TRBJ2-1, with 9 bases aligning to TRBD1. Looked up from germline, CDR1 is ENHRY and CDR2 is SYGVKD. V lost 6 bases, J lost 8 bases, and 14 bases stayed unmatched. CDR3 length: 16 amino acids. The CDR3 region is CAIRERLQGAVDEQFF. CDR3 bases: TGTGCCATCAGGGAGAGGTTACAGGGGGCGGTGGATGAGCAGTTCTTC.

This chain links TRBV29-1 with TRBJ2-7, with D uncertain. The germline CDR1 and CDR2 sequences are SQVTM and ANQGSEA. The CDR3 has 12 residues. The V gene lost 5 bases and the J gene lost 7 bases, with 15 bases spanning the gap. CDR3: CSVYTPSREQYF. Here the CDR3 DNA reads TGCAGCGTTTACACTCCGTCGCGGGAGCAGTACTTC.

The V and J genes are TRBV7-9 and TRBJ2-3; a possible D gene is TRBD2 (5 bases). The CDR3 totals 16 residues. The germline gives CDR1 SEHNR, CDR2 FQNEAQ (reference sequence). V lost 4 bases to trimming and J lost 2 bases, with 16 bases between them. CDR3 sequence reads: CASSSLTRAVTDTQYF. DNA of the CDR3: TGTGCCAGCAGCTCCCTTACTAGGGCTGTCACAGATACGCAGTATTTT.

The rearrangement links TRBV7-2 to TRBJ2-5; D could derive from TRBD1 or TRBD2 (6 bases each). Trimming cost V 4 bases and J 5 bases, with 17 bases left between them. Germline V lookup: CDR1 SGHTA, CDR2 FQGNSA. The CDR3 spans 15 residues. CDR3 sequence reads: CASSSPGGRVETQYF. As DNA, the CDR3 is TGTGCCAGCAGCTCCCCCGGGGGCCGAGTGGAGACCCAGTACTTC. Full variable domain (outside the CDR3, taken from reference TRBV7-2 and TRBJ2-5): GAGVSQSPSNKVTEKGKDVELRCDPISGHTALYWYRQSLGQGLEFLIYFQGNSAPDKSGLPSDRFSAERTGGSVSTLTIQRTQQEDSAVYLCASSSPGGRVETQYFGPGTRLLVL.

The J gene is TRBJ2-1, the V gene TRBV6-6; TRBD2 might be the D (6 bases). Germline-derived CDR1 and CDR2 are MNHNY and SVGAGI (reference sequence). The CDR3 is 12 residues long. V was cut by 6 bases and J by 13 bases, with 16 bases left in between. The chain's CDR3 is CASSSTSSSQFF. CDR3 nucleotide sequence: TGTGCCAGCAGCTCTACTAGCTCCAGCCAGTTCTTC.

This clone was counted many times. J is TRBJ2-3 and V is TRBV19; 8 nucleotides agree with TRBD2. The germline V gene has CDR1 LNHDA and CDR2 SQIVND (reference sequence). Trimming removed 3 bases from V and 6 bases from J; junction bases left unmatched: 5. There are 14 residues in the CDR3. CDR3 DNA sequence: TGTGCCAGTAGTATCAGCGGGGGACCTGATACGCAGTATTTT. Its translation is CASSISGGPDTQYF.